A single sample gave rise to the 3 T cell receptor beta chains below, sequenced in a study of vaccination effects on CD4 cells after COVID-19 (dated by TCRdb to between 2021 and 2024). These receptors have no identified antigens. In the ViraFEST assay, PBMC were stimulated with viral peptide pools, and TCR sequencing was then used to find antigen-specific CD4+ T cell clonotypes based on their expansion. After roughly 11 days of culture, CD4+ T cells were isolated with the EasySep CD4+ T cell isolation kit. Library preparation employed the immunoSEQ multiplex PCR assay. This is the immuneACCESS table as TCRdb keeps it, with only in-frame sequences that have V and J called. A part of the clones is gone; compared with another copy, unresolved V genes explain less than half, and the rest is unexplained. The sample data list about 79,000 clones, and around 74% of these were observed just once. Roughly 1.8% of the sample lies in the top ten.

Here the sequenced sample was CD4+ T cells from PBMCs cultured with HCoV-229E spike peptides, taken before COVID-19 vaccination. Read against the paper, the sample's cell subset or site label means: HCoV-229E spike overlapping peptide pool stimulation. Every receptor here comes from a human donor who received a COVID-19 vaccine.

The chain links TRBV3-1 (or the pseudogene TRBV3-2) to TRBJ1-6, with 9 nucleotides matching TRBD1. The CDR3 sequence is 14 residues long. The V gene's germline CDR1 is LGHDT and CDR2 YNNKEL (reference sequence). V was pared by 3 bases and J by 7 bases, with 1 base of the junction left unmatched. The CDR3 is CASSHGQGNSPLHF. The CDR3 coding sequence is TGTGCCAGCAGCCACGGACAGGGGAATTCACCCCTCCACTTT.

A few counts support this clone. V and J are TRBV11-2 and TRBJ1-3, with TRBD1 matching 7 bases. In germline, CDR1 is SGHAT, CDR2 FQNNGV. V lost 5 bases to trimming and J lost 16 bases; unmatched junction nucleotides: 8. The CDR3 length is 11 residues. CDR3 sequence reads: CASSQTDRAYF. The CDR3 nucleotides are TGTGCCAGCAGCCAAACCGACAGGGCGTATTTT.

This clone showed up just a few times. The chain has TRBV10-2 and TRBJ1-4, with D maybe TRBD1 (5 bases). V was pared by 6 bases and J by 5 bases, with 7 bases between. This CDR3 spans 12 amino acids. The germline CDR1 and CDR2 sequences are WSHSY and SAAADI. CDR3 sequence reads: CASRGQNEKLFF. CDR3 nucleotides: TGCGCCAGCAGGGGGCAAAATGAAAAACTGTTTTTT.